The 11 T cell receptor beta chains listed next were all sequenced from one sample in a study of T cell responses to AZD1222 COVID-19 vaccine. The method was immunoSEQ multiplex PCR; TCRdb's version includes in-frame clones alone and lacks a portion of them. The sample carries approximately 190,000 clones, approximately 91% recorded once. The source was peripheral blood, collected on day 0 of AZD1222 vaccination. Every receptor here comes from an adult in good health.

The rearrangement links TRBV4-1 to TRBJ2-1; 11 bases align to TRBD2. This CDR3 has 18 amino acids. V dropped 3 bases and J dropped 0; count of bases not matched to a gene: 7. Looked up from germline, CDR1 is MGHRA and CDR2 is YSYEKL. CDR3 nucleotides: TGCGCCAGCAGCCAGTGGGGAACTAGCGGGAGCTCCTACAATGAGCAGTTCTTC. Translated, it gives CASSQWGTSGSSYNEQFF.

This clone appeared once. The gene calls are TRBV15 and TRBJ1-2, with 7 bases lining up with TRBD1. The CDR3 has 14 amino acids. With 1 base clipped from V and 5 bases from J, the junction kept 4 bases outside the gene matches. In germline, CDR1 is LNHNV, CDR2 YYDKDF (reference sequence). The CDR3 spells CATSRVLQGYGYTF. The CDR3 DNA sequence: TGTGCCACCAGCAGAGTACTACAGGGGTATGGCTACACCTTC. Combining the CDR3 with reference TRBV15 and TRBJ1-2 gives the whole variable domain DAMVIQNPRYQVTQFGKPVTLSCSQTLNHNVMYWYQQKSSQAPKLLFHYYDKDFNNEADTPDNFQSRRPNTSFCFLDIRSPGLGDTAMYLCATSRVLQGYGYTFGSGTRLTVV.

This clone came up once. The chain links TRBV29-1 to TRBJ1-2; 9 bases match TRBD1. Germline CDR1 reads SQVTM; CDR2 reads ANQGSEA. The V gene end was trimmed by 4 bases and the J gene end by 3 bases; junction bases not matched to a gene: 3. This CDR3 has 13 amino acids. The CDR3 nucleotides are TGCAGCGTTGCCGACAGGGGGGACTATGGCTACACCTTC. This translates into CSVADRGDYGYTF.

The V and J genes are TRBV3-1 (or the pseudogene TRBV3-2) and TRBJ1-1, with 9 bases fitting TRBD1. The CDR3 consists of 14 residues. CDR1 and CDR2 from the germline V gene are LGHDT and YNNKEL (reference sequence). Losses at the gene ends were 0 bases for V and 10 bases for J; bases not matched to a gene: 6. CDR3 sequence: CASSQDGTGQGAFF. The DNA of the CDR3 is TGTGCCAGCAGCCAAGATGGGACAGGGCAGGGAGCTTTCTTT.

The rearrangement joins TRBV2 to TRBJ1-5, with D perhaps TRBD1 (6 bases). CDR1 and CDR2 from the germline V gene are SNHLY and FYNNEI. V dropped 6 bases and J dropped 5 bases, with 8 bases sitting between them. The CDR3 has 12 amino acids. The CDR3 DNA sequence: TGTGCCAGCAGGGACAGTCATCAGCCCCAGCATTTT. Protein sequence: CASRDSHQPQHF.

The V and J genes are TRBV5-1 and TRBJ2-3, with a tentative D call TRBD1 (5 bases). Germline loops: CDR1 SGHRS, CDR2 YFSETQ. This CDR3 comprises 15 residues. V was clipped by 0 bases and J by 5 bases, with 13 bases between them. CDR3 DNA sequence: TGCGCCAGCAGCTTGGACTCGGCAGGGCGAGATACGCAGTATTTT. Its protein is CASSLDSAGRDTQYF.

The rearrangement links TRBV5-1 to TRBJ1-2; D is perhaps TRBD1 (5 bases). The CDR3 consists of 13 residues. Trimming left V 0 bases short and J 4 bases short, with 7 bases between. Per the germline V gene, CDR1 is SGHRS and CDR2 is YFSETQ. The CDR3 nucleotides are TGCGCCAGCAGCTTGGTCGGGACCTATGGCTACACCTTC. This gives the protein CASSLVGTYGYTF.

The chain joins TRBV6-5 to TRBJ1-4, with D unresolved. The CDR3 extends over 14 amino acids. CDR1 and CDR2 from the germline V gene are MNHEY and SVGAGI. V dropped 7 bases and J dropped 5 bases, with 14 bases sitting between them. CDR3 coding DNA: TGTGCCAGCAAACCCGACCGTTTCAATGAAAAACTGTTTTTT. Protein: CASKPDRFNEKLFF.

The genes are TRBV29-1 and TRBJ1-3; D is unclear. The germline V gene has CDR1 SQVTM and CDR2 ANQGSEA. The CDR3 sequence is 14 residues long. V shed 4 bases and J shed 0 bases, with 10 bases lying between them. The DNA of the CDR3 is TGCAGCGTTGGGCTGGGAAACTCTGGAAACACCATATATTTT. Translating gives CSVGLGNSGNTIYF.

The chain couples TRBV27 to TRBJ2-7, with 8 bases lining up with TRBD2. This CDR3 comprises 19 residues. Losses at the gene ends were 3 bases for V and 3 bases for J; bases not matched to a gene: 19. Germline V gene data show CDR1 as MNHEY and CDR2 as SMNVEV (reference sequence). The DNA for the CDR3 is TGTGCCAGCAGTTTTTTAGCGGGGCCGGGCGGTGGGATGAACTACGAGCAGTACTTC. Translating gives CASSFLAGPGGGMNYEQYF.

V is TRBV2 and J is TRBJ1-6; TRBD1 might be the D (5 bases). This CDR3 is built from 17 residues. With 3 bases removed from V and 6 bases from J, the gap between germline ends came to 18 bases. Germline V gene lookup returns CDR1 SNHLY and CDR2 FYNNEI. CDR3 amino acids: CASSDGRSGRGNSPLHF. As DNA, the CDR3 is TGTGCCAGCAGTGATGGACGTTCGGGGCGTGGTAATTCACCCCTCCACTTT.